The 26 T cell receptor beta chains listed next were all sequenced from one sample in a study of Graves' ophthalmopathy and Graves' hyperthyroidism. The study amplified TCR beta CDR3 regions using RNA transcripts. HTBI primers primed a first-round RT-PCR, and a second-round multiplex PCR followed. TCRdb used MiXCR to reprocess the multiplex PCR reads, holding one entry per CDR3 protein. This table has around 1,200,000 distinct CDR3 sequences, roughly two fifths appearing once. Specimen: peripheral blood or thyroid tissue (not recorded which). These receptors came from an adult man with Graves' hyperthyroidism.

This clonotype occurred many times. The chain recombines TRBV2 with TRBJ1-5; 11 bases fit TRBD1. Germline V CDR1 and CDR2: SNHLY, FYNNEI. CDR3 length equals 18 residues. V gave up 0 bases and J gave up 2 bases; unmatched junction bases: 6. The CDR3 DNA sequence: TGTGCCAGCAGTGAAGCGGACAGGGGGCGGGGAGGCAATCAGCCCCAGCATTTT. It codes for CASSEADRGRGGNQPQHF.

This clonotype has ten or more counts. The chain joins TRBV7-8 to TRBJ1-2; D ambiguous. The CDR3 loop spans 14 amino acids. Germline V lookup: CDR1 SGHVS, CDR2 FQNEAQ. Trimming shortened V by 5 bases and J by 7 bases, and 17 bases separated the two germline ends. In nucleotides, the CDR3 is TGTGCCAGCAGCCCAGGCGGCCAGGTGCTTGGCTACACCTTC. Protein sequence: CASSPGGQVLGYTF. The whole variable domain, remainder taken from reference TRBV7-8 and TRBJ1-2, is GAGVSQSPRYKVAKRGQDVALRCDPISGHVSLFWYQQALGQGPEFLTYFQNEAQLDKSGLPSDRFFAERPEGSVSTLKIQRTQQEDSAVYLCASSPGGQVLGYTFGSGTRLTVV.

V and J are TRBV2 and TRBJ2-5, with 9 positions matching TRBD2. Germline V gene data show CDR1 as SNHLY and CDR2 as FYNNEI. The CDR3 runs 16 residues. V was pared by 11 bases and J by 1 base, with 14 bases of the junction left unmatched. In DNA, the CDR3 is TGTGCCTGGGACAGCGCTGGGACTAGCAGCCAAGAGACCCAGTACTTC. It is translated as CAWDSAGTSSQETQYF.

This clonotype was detected a few times. The V and J genes are TRBV19 and TRBJ2-2; 8 bases match TRBD2. This CDR3 comprises 16 residues. The trim removed 7 bases at V and 6 bases at J, leaving 13 bases unmatched. Germline CDR1 and CDR2: LNHDA and SQIVND (reference sequence). CDR3 amino acids: CASTLTGGGAAGELFF. CDR3 coding DNA: TGTGCCAGTACCCTAACGGGGGGGGGGGCCGCCGGGGAGCTGTTTTTT.

This clonotype has at least ten counts. V gene TRBV11-2 combines with J gene TRBJ1-2; TRBD1 might be the D (5 bases). CDR1 and CDR2 from the germline V gene are SGHAT and FQNNGV. V dropped 1 base and J dropped 4 bases, with 13 bases sitting between them. The CDR3 runs to 15 residues. CDR3 sequence reads: CASSLGSGIGYGYTF. The CDR3 DNA sequence: TGTGCCAGCAGCTTAGGATCAGGGATCGGCTATGGCTACACCTTC.

The V gene is TRBV11-2, the J gene TRBJ2-7; TRBD2 might be the D (6 bases). Germline assignment: CDR1 SGHAT and CDR2 FQNNGV. V shed 1 base and J shed 2 bases, with 18 bases lying between them. This CDR3 region has 17 residues. DNA of the CDR3: TGTGCCAGCAGCTTAGCCAGGGACTCCCCCAGACCCTACGAGCAGTACTTC. Its translation is CASSLARDSPRPYEQYF.

This clonotype was seen repeatedly, ten times or more. The chain uses TRBV7-2 and TRBJ1-3, with unresolved D. V lost 3 bases and J lost 8, with 8 bases in between. Germline CDR1 and CDR2: SGHTA and FQGNSA. The CDR3 consists of 12 residues. The CDR3 reads CASSFLRDTIYF. The CDR3 DNA reads TGTGCCAGCAGCTTCTTGAGGGACACCATATATTTT. The variable domain in full, completed from reference TRBV7-2 and TRBJ1-3, reads GAGVSQSPSNKVTEKGKDVELRCDPISGHTALYWYRQSLGQGLEFLIYFQGNSAPDKSGLPSDRFSAERTGGSVSTLTIQRTQQEDSAVYLCASSFLRDTIYFGEGSWLTVV.

The gene calls are TRBV19 and TRBJ1-5; 9 positions match TRBD1. Germline-derived CDR1 and CDR2 are LNHDA and SQIVND (reference sequence). J lost 8 bases, V lost 7 bases, and 15 bases had no gene match. This CDR3 comprises 16 residues. The CDR3 DNA follows: TGTGCCAGTACCCTAACCGGGACAGGGATTAATGAGCCCCAGCATTTT. This gives the protein CASTLTGTGINEPQHF. Together with reference TRBV19 and TRBJ1-5, the CDR3 gives the full variable domain: DGGITQSPKYLFRKEGQNVTLSCEQNLNHDAMYWYRQDPGQGLRLIYYSQIVNDFQKGDIAEGYSVSREKKESFPLTVTSAQKNPTAFYLCASTLTGTGINEPQHFGDGTRLSIL.

This clonotype was observed at least ten times. The chain carries TRBV29-1 and TRBJ1-2; 7 bases are shared with TRBD1. From germline, CDR1 is SQVTM and CDR2 ANQGSEA. The CDR3 has 12 amino acids. V dropped 6 bases and J dropped 5; count of bases not matched to a gene: 6. CDR3 sequence: CSVATGQYGYTF. As DNA, the CDR3 is TGCAGCGTCGCGACGGGACAGTATGGCTACACCTTC.

In this sample, this clonotype turned up once. The rearrangement joins TRBV15 to TRBJ1-6; D may be TRBD1 (5 bases). The CDR3 has 13 residues. Germline CDR1 and CDR2: LNHNV and YYDKDF (reference sequence). The V gene lost 3 bases and the J gene lost 10 bases, with 10 bases spanning the gap. The CDR3, as DNA: TGTGCCACCAGCAGCAGGGTTGGCTCACCCCTCCACTTT. Protein: CATSSRVGSPLHF.

The rearrangement uses TRBV2 and TRBJ2-7; a weak D match, TRBD1 (6 bases). Germline V gene lookup returns CDR1 SNHLY and CDR2 FYNNEI. Trimming stripped 5 bases from V and 3 bases from J, with 14 bases between. The CDR3 covers 14 residues. CDR3 region: CASSYRQGIYEQYF. The CDR3 nucleotides are TGTGCCAGCAGTTACCGGCAGGGGATCTACGAGCAGTACTTC.

This clonotype was counted many times. The CDR3 here is CAWTAGTGSPLHF. For the CDR3, the DNA is TGTGCCTGGACAGCCGGGACGGGTTCACCCCTCCACTTT. The chain combines TRBV30 with TRBJ1-6, with D tentatively TRBD1 (5 bases). Trimming removed 4 bases at V and 9 bases at J, with 13 bases between. This CDR3 has 13 amino acids. Germline loops: CDR1 GTSNPN, CDR2 SVGIG (reference sequence).

The V and J genes are TRBV10-2 and TRBJ1-4; 7 nucleotides line up with TRBD1. Germline values: CDR1 WSHSY, CDR2 SAAADI. Trimming at V came to 2 bases and at J to 14 bases, leaving 14 bases not matched to a gene. This CDR3 is built from 15 residues. The CDR3 DNA reads as TGCGCCAGCAGTGAGCCGGACAGGCCCTCCCTACTCCTGTTTTTT. Translation gives CASSEPDRPSLLLFF.

The genes are TRBV7-9 and TRBJ1-1, with 8 bases aligning to TRBD1. V lost 3 bases, J lost 3 bases, and 3 bases stayed unmatched. CDR3 size: 14 residues. Per the germline V gene, CDR1 is SEHNR and CDR2 is FQNEAQ (reference sequence). The CDR3 sequence is CASSFSTGDTEAFF. CDR3 bases: TGTGCCAGCAGCTTTTCGACAGGGGACACTGAAGCTTTCTTT.

This clonotype was counted a few times. The chain combines TRBV9 with TRBJ1-6, with D uncertain. Per the germline V gene, CDR1 is SGDLS and CDR2 is YYNGEE. V was cut by 5 bases and J by 11 bases, with 20 bases left in between. This CDR3 region has 15 residues. DNA of the CDR3: TGTGCCAGCAGTTACCTTGGAGGGTGGAGAACACCCCTCCACTTT. It codes for CASSYLGGWRTPLHF.

This clonotype was found a few times. J is TRBJ2-2 and V is TRBV6-1; no firm D call. V lost 7 bases and J 6 bases, leaving 18 bases between the germline ends. Germline V lookup: CDR1 MNHNS, CDR2 SASEGT. The CDR3 contains 15 residues. The CDR3 sequence is CASIEELTHAGELFF. The CDR3 DNA reads TGTGCCAGCATTGAGGAACTAACACACGCCGGGGAGCTGTTTTTT.

The chain joins TRBV4-2 to TRBJ2-5; D might be TRBD1 (6 bases). The CDR3 spans 15 residues. The germline V gene has CDR1 LGHNA and CDR2 YNFKEQ. V was pared by 5 bases and J by 1 base, with 14 bases between. In DNA form, the CDR3 reads TGTGCCAGCAGCAAACGACAGGAGACCCAAGAGACCCAGTACTTC. Translation: CASSKRQETQETQYF.

This chain joins TRBV5-1 and TRBJ1-6, with TRBD1 matching 10 bases. V trimming: 4 bases; J trimming: 11 bases; junction bases outside the gene matches: 6. Germline values: CDR1 SGHRS, CDR2 YFSETQ. The CDR3 runs 14 residues. The CDR3 reads CASSQPGQGTPLHF. CDR3 coding DNA: TGCGCCAGCAGCCAGCCGGGACAGGGGACACCCCTCCACTTT.

The V call is TRBV5-1, the J call TRBJ2-7; 9 bases align to TRBD1. Per germline, CDR1 SGHRS and CDR2 YFSETQ. This CDR3 is 15 amino acids long. The trim removed 4 bases at V and 1 base at J, leaving 6 bases unmatched. In nucleotides, the CDR3 is TGCGCCAGCAGCCGAGAACAGGGGGCGTCCTACGAGCAGTACTTC. Translating it yields CASSREQGASYEQYF.

This clonotype was counted at least ten times. V is TRBV20-1 and J is TRBJ2-7; no clear D. Trimming pared 2 bases from V and 1 base from J, leaving 9 bases between. Germline lookup yields CDR1 DFQATT and CDR2 SNEGSKA (reference sequence). The CDR3 loop spans 13 amino acids. CDR3 residues: CSARWAQSYEQYF. CDR3 sequence (DNA): TGCAGTGCTAGATGGGCCCAGTCCTACGAGCAGTACTTC.

Worth noting for this clonotype: A much larger clone lies one base from this, so it may be a read error. The V gene is TRBV5-4, the J gene TRBJ1-1; D is unresolved. Germline V gene lookup returns CDR1 SGHNT and CDR2 YYREEE (reference sequence). This CDR3 spans 12 amino acids. Trimming left V 5 bases short and J 5 bases short, with 10 bases between. DNA of the CDR3: TGTGCCAGCAGTAAGGGAGGGACTGAAGCTTTCTTT. It encodes CASSKGGTEAFF.

This chain uses TRBV7-3 with TRBJ2-7; perhaps TRBD1 as D (5 bases). There are 13 residues in the CDR3. Germline CDR1 is SGHTA and CDR2 is FQGTGA. The ends were cut back, 6 bases at V and 4 bases at J, with 13 bases in the middle. The chain's CDR3 is CASRGPVAYEQYF. The CDR3 nucleotides are TGTGCCAGCAGGGGGCCTGTAGCTTACGAGCAGTACTTC. The entire variable domain, with the rest obtained from reference TRBV7-3 and TRBJ2-7, is as follows: GAGVSQTPSNKVTEKGKYVELRCDPISGHTALYWYRQSLGQGPEFLIYFQGTGAADDSGLPNDRFFAVRPEGSVSTLKIQRTERGDSAVYLCASRGPVAYEQYFGPGTRLTVT.

This clonotype has just one count. This chain joins TRBV12-3 or TRBV12-4 and TRBJ2-5, with TRBD2 as a possible D gene (6 bases). V dropped 4 bases and J dropped 3 bases, with 18 bases sitting between them. The CDR3 spans 16 residues. CDR3 amino acids: CASSYGPLAREETQYF. As DNA, the CDR3 is TGTGCCAGCAGTTATGGGCCGCTAGCGCGAGAAGAGACCCAGTACTTC.

This clonotype was observed at least ten times. This chain uses TRBV7-9 with TRBJ2-2, with 8 bases lining up with TRBD2. The CDR3 is made up of 15 amino acids. The V segment lost 5 bases and the J segment 0 bases; nucleotides outside the gene matches: 2. Germline CDR1 and CDR2: SEHNR and FQNEAQ (reference sequence). The CDR3 nucleotides read TGTGCCAGCAGCCGGGGACTAGCGAACACCGGGGAGCTGTTTTTT. Residues: CASSRGLANTGELFF.

Ten or more counts support this clonotype. The chain has TRBV7-2 and TRBJ2-5; 7 nucleotides agree with TRBD1. The V gene's germline CDR1 is SGHTA and CDR2 FQGNSA. The J segment lost 5 bases and the V segment lost 4 bases, leaving 10 bases of the junction unmatched. The CDR3 has 15 residues. The chain's CDR3 is CASSSDRDRRETQYF. In DNA, the CDR3 is TGTGCCAGCAGCTCCGACAGGGACCGGCGGGAGACCCAGTACTTC.

Comments on this clonotype: A much larger clone differs from this one at a single base, so this may be a read error. V usage is TRBV29-1 and J usage is TRBJ2-7; D is possibly TRBD1 (5 bases). Looked up from germline, CDR1 is SQVTM and CDR2 is ANQGSEA. The CDR3 contains 11 residues. Trimming cost V 4 bases and J 3 bases, with 7 bases left between them. CDR3 in DNA: TGCAGCGTTGGGGGCCACTACGAGCAGTACTTC. It codes for CSVGGHYEQYF.